This TCR beta chain was captured by sequencing in a study of OX40 agonist ivuxolimab in advanced cancers. Overall study: Participants could have had prior anti-PD-1, anti-PD-L1 or anti-CTLA-4 therapy, and about 37% had some.

CDR1 is LNHNV and CDR2 is YYDKDF in the germline V gene (reference sequence). V lost 0 bases, J lost 0 bases, and 10 bases lay in between. The length of the CDR3 is 16 residues. Repertoires were generated with immunoSEQ multiplex PCR, while TCRdb's copy carries only in-frame clones and drops some. The repertoire holds about 86,000 clones, with 92% as singletons. Note on this clone: Its antigen is currently unknown.

The study, taken as a whole, reports: Dosing at 0.1 to 3.0 mg/kg was accompanied by clonal expansion of CD4+ and CD8+ blood T cells by week 6.

This chain uses TRBV15 with TRBJ2-3, with D perhaps TRBD2 (5 bases). The source material was CD4+ or CD8+ T cells sorted from blood, sampled in a trial of the OX40 agonist ivuxolimab. This TCR was sampled from an adult with an advanced solid tumor such as melanoma, head and neck, liver or kidney cancer. CDR3 sequence (DNA): TGTGCCACCAGCAGAGAAGGTTCGGGGAGCACAGATACGCAGTATTTT. This encodes CATSREGSGSTDTQYF.